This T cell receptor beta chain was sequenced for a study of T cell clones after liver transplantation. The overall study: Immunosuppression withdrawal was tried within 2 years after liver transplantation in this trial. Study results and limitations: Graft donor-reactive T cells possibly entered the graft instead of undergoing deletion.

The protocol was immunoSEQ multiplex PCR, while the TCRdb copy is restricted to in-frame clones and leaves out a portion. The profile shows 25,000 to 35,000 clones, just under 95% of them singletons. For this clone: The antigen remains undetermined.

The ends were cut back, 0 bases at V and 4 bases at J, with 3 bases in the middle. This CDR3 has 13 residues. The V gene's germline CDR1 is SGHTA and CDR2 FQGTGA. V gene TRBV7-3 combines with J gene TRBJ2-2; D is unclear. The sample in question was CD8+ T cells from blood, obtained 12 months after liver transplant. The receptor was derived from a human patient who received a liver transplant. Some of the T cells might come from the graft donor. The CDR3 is CASSLTVTGELFF. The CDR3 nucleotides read TGTGCCAGCAGCTTAACGGTCACCGGGGAGCTGTTTTTT. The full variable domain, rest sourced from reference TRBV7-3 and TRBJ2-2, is GAGVSQTPSNKVTEKGKYVELRCDPISGHTALYWYRQSLGQGPEFLIYFQGTGAADDSGLPNDRFFAVRPEGSVSTLKIQRTERGDSAVYLCASSLTVTGELFFGEGSRLTVL.